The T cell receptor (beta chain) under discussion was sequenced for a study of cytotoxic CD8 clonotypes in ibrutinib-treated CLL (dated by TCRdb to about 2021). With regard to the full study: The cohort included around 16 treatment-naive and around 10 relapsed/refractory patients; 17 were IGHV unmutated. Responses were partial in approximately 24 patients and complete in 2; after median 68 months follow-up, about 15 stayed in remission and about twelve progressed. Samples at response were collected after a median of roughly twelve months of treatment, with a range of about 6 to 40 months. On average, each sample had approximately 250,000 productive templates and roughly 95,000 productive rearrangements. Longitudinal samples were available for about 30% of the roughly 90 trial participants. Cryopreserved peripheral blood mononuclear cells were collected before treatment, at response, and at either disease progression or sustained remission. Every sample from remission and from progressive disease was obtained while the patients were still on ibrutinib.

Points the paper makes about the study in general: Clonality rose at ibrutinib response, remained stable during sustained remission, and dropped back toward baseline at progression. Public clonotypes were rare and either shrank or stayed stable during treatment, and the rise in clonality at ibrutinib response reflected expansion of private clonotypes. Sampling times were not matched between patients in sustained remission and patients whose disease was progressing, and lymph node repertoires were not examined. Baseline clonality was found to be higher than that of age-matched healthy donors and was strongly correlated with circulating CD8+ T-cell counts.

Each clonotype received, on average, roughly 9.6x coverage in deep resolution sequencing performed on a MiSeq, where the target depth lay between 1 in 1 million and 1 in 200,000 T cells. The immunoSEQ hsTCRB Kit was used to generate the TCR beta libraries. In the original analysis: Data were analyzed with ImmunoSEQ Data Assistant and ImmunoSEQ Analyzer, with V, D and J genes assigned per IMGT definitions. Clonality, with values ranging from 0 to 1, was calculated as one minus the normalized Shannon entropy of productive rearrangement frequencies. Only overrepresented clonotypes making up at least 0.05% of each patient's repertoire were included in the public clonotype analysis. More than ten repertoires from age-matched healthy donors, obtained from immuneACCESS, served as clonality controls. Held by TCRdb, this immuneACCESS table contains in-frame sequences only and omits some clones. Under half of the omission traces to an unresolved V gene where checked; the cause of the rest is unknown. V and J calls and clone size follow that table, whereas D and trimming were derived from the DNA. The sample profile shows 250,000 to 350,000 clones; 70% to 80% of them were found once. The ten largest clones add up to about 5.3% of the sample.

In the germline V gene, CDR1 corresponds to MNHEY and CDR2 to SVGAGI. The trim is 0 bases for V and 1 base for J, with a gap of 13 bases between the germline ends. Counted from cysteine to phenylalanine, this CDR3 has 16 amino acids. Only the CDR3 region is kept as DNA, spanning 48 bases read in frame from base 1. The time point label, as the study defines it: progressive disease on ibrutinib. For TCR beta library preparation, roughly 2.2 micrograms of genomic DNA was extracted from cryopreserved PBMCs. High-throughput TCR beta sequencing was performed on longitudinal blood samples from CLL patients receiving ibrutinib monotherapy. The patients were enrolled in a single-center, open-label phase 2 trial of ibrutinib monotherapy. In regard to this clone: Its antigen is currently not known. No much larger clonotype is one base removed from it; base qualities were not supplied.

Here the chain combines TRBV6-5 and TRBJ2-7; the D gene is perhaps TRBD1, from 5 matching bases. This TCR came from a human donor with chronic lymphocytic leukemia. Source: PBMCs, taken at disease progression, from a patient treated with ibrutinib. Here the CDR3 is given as CASSYSGARVSYEQYF. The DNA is TGTGCCAGCAGTTACTCTGGGGCCAGAGTATCCTACGAGCAGTACTTC.